One and the same sample provided the 11 T cell receptor beta chains below, sequenced in a study of T cell clones after liver transplantation. Some clones are missing from TCRdb's copy, which holds only in-frame ones; the method was immunoSEQ multiplex PCR. The repertoire has tens of thousands of clones, 70% to 85% of them found once; the top ten carry around 0.5%. The material was CD4+ T cells from blood, obtained 45 to 47 months after liver transplant. Receptor source: a human patient who received a liver transplant. Part of the T cell pool may stem from the graft donor.

This clone has a single count. The rearrangement joins TRBV5-4 to TRBJ1-1; D is unresolved. Germline V gives CDR1 SGHNT, CDR2 YYREEE (reference sequence). Trimming took off 6 bases at V and 1 base at J, with 13 bases between the two ends. CDR3 length: 14 amino acids. CDR3 residues: CASTVDLTNTEAFF. The CDR3 DNA reads as TGTGCCAGCACCGTGGACCTTACGAACACTGAAGCTTTCTTT. Filled out from reference TRBV5-4 and TRBJ1-1, the complete variable domain reads ETGVTQSPTHLIKTRGQQVTLRCSSQSGHNTVSWYQQALGQGPQFIFQYYREEENGRGNFPPRFSGLQFPNYSSELNVNALELDDSALYLCASTVDLTNTEAFFGQGTRLTVV.

The chain joins TRBV10-2 to TRBJ2-2; D is ambiguous. From germline, CDR1 is WSHSY and CDR2 SAAADI. This CDR3 has 15 residues. V shed 5 bases and J shed 2 bases, with 12 bases lying between them. CDR3 region: CASSSSGLNTGELFF. The CDR3, as DNA: TGCGCCAGCAGTTCCTCGGGCCTAAACACCGGGGAGCTGTTTTTT.

The chain is built from TRBV6-5 and TRBJ2-1; 9 bases map to TRBD2. The J segment lost 5 bases and the V segment lost 4 bases, leaving 6 bases of the junction unmatched. Per the germline V gene, CDR1 is MNHEY and CDR2 is SVGAGI. The CDR3 spans 15 residues. The DNA for the CDR3 is TGTGCCAGCAGTTCTAAGACTAGCGGAGACAATGAGCAGTTCTTC. Translation gives CASSSKTSGDNEQFF.

The chain couples TRBV14 to TRBJ1-4, with D tentatively TRBD1 (6 bases). The V gene's germline CDR1 is SGHDN and CDR2 FVKESK. Between the trimmed V and J ends, which lost 2 bases and 5 bases, there was a span of 9 bases. The CDR3 extends over 14 amino acids. The CDR3 DNA follows: TGTGCCAGCAGCCAAATTGGGACAAATGAAAAACTGTTTTTT. Translating it yields CASSQIGTNEKLFF.

This clone was counted once. V and J are TRBV2 and TRBJ2-7; D assignment may be TRBD1 or TRBD2 (5 bases each). Germline V gene sequence: CDR1 SNHLY, CDR2 FYNNEI. CDR3 length: 15 amino acids. V lost 6 bases and J lost 6, with 21 bases in between. This chain's CDR3 is CASRSQGLGTGEQYF. DNA for the CDR3: TGTGCCAGCAGATCGCAGGGCCTCGGGACCGGCGAGCAGTACTTC.

The chain couples TRBV4-3 to TRBJ2-5, with 7 positions matching TRBD2. CDR1 and CDR2 (germline): LGHNA, YSLEER. This CDR3 spans 13 amino acids. The V and J ends lost 4 bases and 4 bases, in that order; junction bases with no gene match: 3. The DNA of the CDR3 is TGCGCCAGCAGCCGCCGCGGGGGAGAGACCCAGTACTTC. Residues: CASSRRGGETQYF.

This sequence joins TRBV4-3 and TRBJ1-1; D remains ambiguous. Germline V CDR1 and CDR2: LGHNA, YSLEER. V was cut by 0 bases and J by 5 bases, with 7 bases left in between. The CDR3 extends over 13 amino acids. The CDR3 sequence is CASSQESWTEAFF. In DNA, the CDR3 is TGCGCCAGCAGCCAAGAGAGTTGGACTGAAGCTTTCTTT.

The CDR3 loop is CASSQGNLSPSGNTIYF. DNA for the CDR3: TGCGCCAGCAGCCAAGGGAATCTCTCTCCCTCTGGAAACACCATATATTTT. The V gene is TRBV4-1, the J gene TRBJ1-3; D is ambiguous. Germline V gene sequence: CDR1 MGHRA, CDR2 YSYEKL. The length of the CDR3 is 17 residues. With 1 base removed from V and 0 bases from J, the gap between germline ends came to 13 bases.

The chain joins TRBV28 to TRBJ2-3; D remains unclear. Trimming left V 2 bases short and J 0 bases short, with 3 bases between. In germline, CDR1 is MDHEN, CDR2 SYDVKM. This CDR3 has 13 residues. The CDR3 coding sequence is TGTGCCAGCAGTTTAGTCAGCACAGATACGCAGTATTTT. Translated, it gives CASSLVSTDTQYF.

The V call is TRBV29-1, the J call TRBJ2-3; D is uncertain. Trimming removed 5 bases from V and 6 bases from J, with 15 bases in between. This CDR3 comprises 13 residues. Germline V gene sequence: CDR1 SQVTM, CDR2 ANQGSEA. CDR3 in amino acids: CSVSRLKSDTQYF. The CDR3 DNA sequence: TGCAGCGTTTCACGACTGAAGAGCGATACGCAGTATTTT.

V and J are TRBV4-1 and TRBJ2-1; D is perhaps TRBD2 (7 bases). The CDR3 is 16 residues long. Germline CDR1 reads MGHRA; CDR2 reads YSYEKL. Between the trimmed V and J ends, which lost 3 bases and 5 bases, there was a span of 17 bases. For the CDR3, the DNA is TGCGCCAGCAGCCAGGGGGACATCCGGGGGGACAATGAGCAGTTCTTC. It translates to CASSQGDIRGDNEQFF.